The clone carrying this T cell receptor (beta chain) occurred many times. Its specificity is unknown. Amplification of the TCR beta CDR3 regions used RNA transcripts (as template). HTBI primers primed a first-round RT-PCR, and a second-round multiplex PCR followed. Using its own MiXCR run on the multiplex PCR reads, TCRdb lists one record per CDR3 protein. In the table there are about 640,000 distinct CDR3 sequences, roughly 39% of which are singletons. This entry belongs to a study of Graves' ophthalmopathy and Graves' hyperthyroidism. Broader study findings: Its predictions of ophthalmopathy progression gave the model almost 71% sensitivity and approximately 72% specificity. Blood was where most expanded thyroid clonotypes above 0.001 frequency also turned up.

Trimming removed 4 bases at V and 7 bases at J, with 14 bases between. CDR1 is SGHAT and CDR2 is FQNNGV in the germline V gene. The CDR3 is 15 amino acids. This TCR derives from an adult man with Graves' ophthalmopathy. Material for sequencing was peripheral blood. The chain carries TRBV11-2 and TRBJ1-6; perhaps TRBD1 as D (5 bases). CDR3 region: CASSSQGFGNSPLHF. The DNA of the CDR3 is TGTGCCAGCAGCTCGCAGGGATTCGGAAATTCACCCCTCCACTTT.